This T cell receptor beta chain stems from a study of shared clonotypes between healthy human individuals. Trimming cost V 5 bases and J 7 bases, with 12 bases left between them. From germline, CDR1 is SGHAT and CDR2 FQNNGV. The CDR3 is 13 amino acids. Measured with immunoSEQ multiplex PCR; TCRdb has only the in-frame clones, and not every one. Here the sample spans some 2,000,000 clones, more than 90% being singletons. The sequence derives from a man aged 18-30 years in good health. This rearrangement joins TRBV11-2 to TRBJ2-1; D remains ambiguous. Sequenced material: naive CD4+ T cells sorted from blood. Regarding subset: CD45RA+ positively selected. CDR3: CASSPYVLNEQFF. Written as DNA, the CDR3 is TGTGCCAGCAGCCCCTATGTGCTTAATGAGCAGTTCTTC.